Listed here is a single TCR beta chain. This clonotype came up a few times. Its antigen is currently not known. There are no base qualities to consult, and no much larger clone falls within one base. Libraries came from PCR. DNA from cultured CD4+ T cells underwent TCR sequencing with the Oncomine TCR Beta short-read assay at the Johns Hopkins FTIC core. Genomic DNA was extracted from the cultured CD4+ T cells with the QIAamp micro DNA kit. Oncomine TCR Beta libraries from cultured CD4+ T cells were pooled with unique dual indexes and sequenced on an Illumina iSeq 100. In the paper's pipeline: Non-productive sequences were removed, and CDR3s not starting with C, not ending with F or W, or shorter than 7 amino acids were discarded. The MANAFEST web application was used to identify antigen-specific clonotypes by comparing peptide-stimulated wells against reference wells and other culture wells. Positive clones required FDR below 0.05, an odds ratio above 5, and productive frequency above 0.1% in at least two of three replicate wells. A clonotype counted as cross-reactive if it showed significant expansion both in the SARS-CoV-2 spike wells and in at least one common cold coronavirus spike condition. CDR3 homology was assessed with Levenshtein distances (stringdist) and unrooted phylogenetic trees (ape) in R version 3.6.1. TCRdb reanalyzed the raw reads on its own, using fastp at Q25 for trimming and MiXCR for clone calling, and kept in-frame beta chains. A single entry per CDR3 protein holds the most common genes and DNA from its merged rows. The V and J calls were not made by the authors but by TCRdb's processing. Here the sample has approximately 17,000 distinct CDR3 sequences; roughly 50% occur a single time. The ten top clones hold 6.5% of the sample.

The sample is drawn from a study of vaccination and CD4 T cells after COVID-19 (dated by TCRdb to between 2021 and 2023). Study-level background: Every convalescent patient had a positive nasal swab PCR test for SARS-CoV-2, with mild disease in roughly nine patients and severe disease in one. Post-vaccine blood samples were collected a median of about 11 weeks after the second vaccine dose, ranging from roughly 12 to 250 days. In roughly eleven COVID-19 convalescent patients and a handful of infection-naive healthy vaccine recipients, the spike-specific CD4+ TCR repertoire before mRNA vaccination was compared with the repertoire after mRNA vaccination. Participants got two doses of the Pfizer-BioNTech BNT162b2 vaccine (n=8) or two doses of the Moderna mRNA-1273 vaccine (n=2). In control cultures, a CEFX viral epitope pool was used as positive control, an HIV-1 Nef peptide pool was used as negative control, or no peptide was added. Post-COVID blood samples from convalescent patients were collected a median of roughly 100 days after diagnosis, with a range of 35 to 161 days. Six males and four females were included in the convalescent cohort, with two Hispanic individuals, seven Caucasians, two Asians and one multiracial person represented. Overlapping spike peptide pools from SARS-CoV-2 and from the common cold coronaviruses HCoV-NL63, HCoV-OC43 and HCoV-229E were used as culture stimuli. Overall results and qualifications from the work: The number of convalescent patients in the study was relatively small, and the study did not examine early timepoints following natural infection. Among convalescent patients, a median about 90% of the SARS-CoV-2-reactive clones seen after vaccination appeared only after vaccination, which suggests priming specific to the vaccine. The median number of SARS-CoV-2-reactive clonotypes rose from under 25 after infection to 30 to 45 after vaccination, but the change was not significant. Of the vaccine-specific clones in convalescent patients, 304 of 307, or nearly all, reacted only to SARS-CoV-2 spike and did not cross-react with common cold coronaviruses.

From cysteine to phenylalanine, the CDR3 is 14 amino acids long. CDR3 DNA only is kept here, 42 bases in frame from base 1. As encoded in the germline V gene, CDR1 is SGHRS while CDR2 is YFSETQ. V is pruned by 7 bases and J by 3 bases, leaving 9 bases of the junction without a gene match. The treatment or condition label on this specimen signifies: approximately nine-day PBMC culture with coronavirus spike peptide pools or control peptides (ViraFEST assay). The ViraFEST assay was used in the study, in which antigen-specific T cells were expanded with peptide pools and expanded clonotypes were subsequently identified by TCR sequencing. The convalescent patients' positive SARS-CoV-2 PCR tests fell between March and December 2020, which was before the Alpha, Beta and Delta variants emerged in the United States. Each well held under 2.5 million PBMCs cultured in IMDM containing about 5% human AB serum and approximately 9.4 IU/ml IL-2, with 9 to 10 ug/ml peptide pools added. On days 3 and 7, half of the culture medium was replaced with fresh IL-2-containing medium. CD4+ T cells were isolated after roughly nine days of culture through negative selection using the EasySep CD4+ T cell isolation kit. PBMCs were separated from whole blood using Ficoll-Paque Plus gradient centrifugation and then either used fresh or cryopreserved at -140C. Triplicate wells were generally used for each culture condition.

The V gene is TRBV5-1 and the J gene is TRBJ1-2, with 7 bases matching TRBD1. This TCR derives from a human donor who had recovered from COVID-19. The sample taken for sequencing was CD4+ T cells from blood, cultured in vitro. The sequenced DNA is TGCGCCAGCTCTAGGACCGGGACAGACTATGGCTACACCTTC. Its amino acids are CASSRTGTDYGYTF. Reference TRBV5-1 and TRBJ1-2 genes cover what lies past the CDR3, so the full variable domain is KAGVTQTPRYLIKTRGQQVTLSCSPISGHRSVSWYQQTPGQGLQFLFEYFSETQRNKGNFPGRFSGRQFSNSRSEMNVSTLELGDSALYLCASSRTGTDYGYTFGSGTRLTVV.